Below, 21 T cell receptor beta chains from the same sample are listed, as sequenced in a study of blood T cell repertoires in COVID-19. The method was immunoSEQ multiplex PCR; TCRdb's version includes in-frame clones alone and lacks a portion of them. The sample yields about 220,000 clones, around 89% seen once. The source material was PBMCs or T cells enriched from blood (not recorded which). The receptors here all came from a woman aged 18-29 years in a cohort exposed to, infected with or recovered from COVID-19 (not recorded which).

The chain is built from TRBV15 and TRBJ1-5; D uncertain. There are 15 residues in the CDR3. Germline CDR1 reads LNHNV; CDR2 reads YYDKDF (reference sequence). The V end was cut by 3 bases, the J end by 0 bases, with 9 bases between. The CDR3 here is CATSRGDGSNQPQHF. CDR3 nucleotide sequence: TGTGCCACCAGCAGGGGAGACGGTAGCAATCAGCCCCAGCATTTT.

The V gene is TRBV9, the J gene TRBJ1-5, with D unclear. The CDR3 loop spans 19 amino acids. V was shortened by 1 base and J by 0 bases, with 20 bases between the two germline ends. The germline V gene has CDR1 SGDLS and CDR2 YYNGEE. The CDR3 region is CASSVTYASAYDSNQPQHF. In DNA form, the CDR3 reads TGTGCCAGCAGCGTAACCTATGCGAGTGCCTATGATAGCAATCAGCCCCAGCATTTT.

The chain employs TRBV10-1 and TRBJ2-3; TRBD2 matches 8 bases. Per germline, CDR1 WNHNN and CDR2 SYGVQD (reference sequence). The CDR3 extends over 13 amino acids. Losses at the gene ends were 9 bases for V and 2 bases for J; bases not matched to a gene: 4. Here the CDR3 reads CARSGGVTDTQYF. CDR3 nucleotides: TGCGCCAGGTCGGGGGGGGTCACAGATACGCAGTATTTT.

The V and J genes are TRBV2 and TRBJ1-1; D ambiguous. The V end was cut by 8 bases, the J end by 5 bases, with 15 bases between. Germline lookup yields CDR1 SNHLY and CDR2 FYNNEI. This CDR3 contains 13 residues. CDR3 sequence: CASGPETGTEAFF. The CDR3, as DNA: TGTGCCAGCGGTCCCGAAACGGGAACTGAAGCTTTCTTT.

In this sample, this clone turned up a few times. This chain links TRBV2 with TRBJ1-6; D call uncertain. The CDR3 length is 16 residues. Between the trimmed V and J ends, which lost 4 bases and 7 bases, there was a span of 17 bases. Germline V gives CDR1 SNHLY, CDR2 FYNNEI. CDR3 coding DNA: TGTGCCAGCAGTGTACCGGGTCGGAATATGAATTCACCCCTCCACTTT. Its protein is CASSVPGRNMNSPLHF.

J is TRBJ2-2 and V is TRBV19; 15 bases align to TRBD2. The CDR3 extends over 19 amino acids. Unmatched junction bases numbered 11, after V lost 6 bases and J lost 3 bases. Germline CDR1 is LNHDA and CDR2 is SQIVND (reference sequence). CDR3 bases: TGTGCCAGTAGCCCCGGACTAGCGGGAGGGCGGTTCGACACCGGGGAGCTGTTTTTT. Translated: CASSPGLAGGRFDTGELFF.

This rearrangement joins TRBV18 to TRBJ2-1; TRBD2 aligns across 12 bases. Looked up from germline, CDR1 is KGHSH and CDR2 is LQKENI. The CDR3 is made up of 16 amino acids. V lost 6 bases and J lost 0; bases outside the gene matches: 3. The CDR3 protein is CASSLTSGSSYNEQFF. DNA of the CDR3: TGTGCCAGCTCCCTGACTAGCGGGAGCTCCTACAATGAGCAGTTCTTC.

The rearrangement links TRBV29-1 to TRBJ1-2; possibly TRBD1 for D (6 bases). This CDR3 contains 14 residues. V dropped 2 bases and J dropped 5 bases, with 15 bases sitting between them. Looked up from germline, CDR1 is SQVTM and CDR2 is ANQGSEA. The CDR3 sequence is CSVEPAGEGYGYTF. CDR3 coding DNA: TGCAGCGTTGAACCGGCAGGGGAAGGGTATGGCTACACCTTC.

V gene TRBV18 combines with J gene TRBJ1-4; D is unresolved. The CDR3 is 16 amino acids. CDR1 and CDR2 (germline): KGHSH, LQKENI. Trimming removed 0 bases at V and 8 bases at J, with 16 bases between. The CDR3 region has the DNA TGTGCCAGCTCACCACCGGGCCCCATAACCGGCGAAAAACTGTTTTTT. Translated: CASSPPGPITGEKLFF.

V is TRBV7-8 and J is TRBJ1-1; 7 bases map to TRBD1. V dropped 8 bases and J dropped 6; count of bases not matched to a gene: 9. CDR3 length: 13 amino acids. Germline V gene sequence: CDR1 SGHVS, CDR2 FQNEAQ. CDR3 residues: CASGITGQPEAFF. CDR3 sequence (DNA): TGTGCCAGCGGCATAACGGGACAGCCTGAAGCTTTCTTT.

The chain is built from TRBV4-2 and TRBJ2-5; D is uncertain. Looked up from germline, CDR1 is LGHNA and CDR2 is YNFKEQ. This CDR3 spans 13 amino acids. V lost 2 bases, J lost 5 bases, and 9 bases lay in between. For the CDR3, the DNA is TGTGCCAGCAGCCAATCTAAGGAGGAGACCCAGTACTTC. Its translation: CASSQSKEETQYF.

The sample holds a few counts of this clone. The chain combines TRBV5-1 with TRBJ2-7, with TRBD1 as a possible D gene (6 bases). This CDR3 contains 15 residues. Germline V CDR1 and CDR2: SGHRS, YFSETQ. Trimming removed 6 bases at V and 4 bases at J, with 20 bases between. CDR3 loop: CASKEGTLPMYEQYF. The CDR3 coding sequence is TGCGCCAGCAAGGAAGGGACACTCCCCATGTACGAGCAGTACTTC. The variable domain in full, with the rest retrieved from reference TRBV5-1 and TRBJ2-7, is KAGVTQTPRYLIKTRGQQVTLSCSPISGHRSVSWYQQTPGQGLQFLFEYFSETQRNKGNFPGRFSGRQFSNSRSEMNVSTLELGDSALYLCASKEGTLPMYEQYFGPGTRLTVT.

The chain has TRBV4-1 and TRBJ1-2; D perhaps matches TRBD1 (5 bases). CDR3 length equals 16 residues. The germline V gene encodes CDR1 MGHRA and CDR2 YSYEKL. V was cut by 3 bases and J by 4 bases, with 18 bases left in between. The CDR3 sequence: CASSHGGMTDTYGYTF. As DNA, the CDR3 is TGCGCCAGCAGCCACGGCGGCATGACAGACACCTATGGCTACACCTTC.

The rearrangement uses TRBV2 and TRBJ1-5; no firm D call. This CDR3 region has 11 residues. The germline V and J ends were trimmed by 4 bases and 6 bases, with 4 bases remaining between them. In germline, CDR1 is SNHLY, CDR2 FYNNEI. The CDR3 sequence: CASSGPQPQHF. In DNA, the CDR3 is TGTGCCAGCAGTGGGCCTCAGCCCCAGCATTTT.

For the CDR3, the DNA is TGCGCCAGCAGCCAAGACGAGGGGGCGGGTGAAAAACTGTTTTTT. This codes for CASSQDEGAGEKLFF. The chain has TRBV4-1 and TRBJ1-4, with 7 bases fitting TRBD1. Germline lookup yields CDR1 MGHRA and CDR2 YSYEKL. The junction had 5 bases not matched to a gene; V was cut back by 0 bases and J by 7 bases. The CDR3 has 15 amino acids.

CDR3 in DNA: TGTGCCAGCAGGCCAGAATACGGGACAGGGAATTGGGGGAATTCACCCCTCCACTTT. This gives the protein CASRPEYGTGNWGNSPLHF. This chain uses TRBV27 with TRBJ1-6; 9 bases are shared with TRBD1. Trimming took 6 bases from V and 7 from J; bases not matched to a gene: 19. Per the germline V gene, CDR1 is MNHEY and CDR2 is SMNVEV (reference sequence). CDR3 length: 19 amino acids.

This chain uses TRBV5-4 with TRBJ2-1; 9 bases map to TRBD2. Looked up from germline, CDR1 is SGHNT and CDR2 is YYREEE (reference sequence). The CDR3 has 15 amino acids. The V segment lost 0 bases and the J segment 9 bases; nucleotides outside the gene matches: 7. In nucleotides, the CDR3 is TGTGCCAGCAGCTTGGTAGGTAGCGGGAGCGGTGAGCAGTTCTTC. It encodes CASSLVGSGSGEQFF. The entire variable domain, with the rest obtained from reference TRBV5-4 and TRBJ2-1, is as follows: ETGVTQSPTHLIKTRGQQVTLRCSSQSGHNTVSWYQQALGQGPQFIFQYYREEENGRGNFPPRFSGLQFPNYSSELNVNALELDDSALYLCASSLVGSGSGEQFFGPGTRLTVL.

Details on this clone: In the same sample, other DNA sequences code for this CDR3. The genes are TRBV3-1 (or the pseudogene TRBV3-2) and TRBJ2-3, with TRBD1 identical over 7 bases. V was pared by 3 bases and J by 6 bases, with 0 bases of the junction left unmatched. CDR3 length: 12 amino acids. Germline lookup yields CDR1 LGHDT and CDR2 YNNKEL (reference sequence). For the CDR3, the DNA is TGTGCCAGCAGCCACAGGGGGGATACGCAGTATTTT. Its protein product is CASSHRGDTQYF.

The chain carries TRBV12-2 and TRBJ2-1; TRBD2, the D gene given by the table, was not confirmed from the DNA. TRBV12-2 is flagged as a pseudogene. The CDR3 runs to 14 residues. The CDR3 loop reads CASRLVAGRHEQFF. For the CDR3, the DNA is TGTGCAAGTCGCTTGGTAGCGGGACGGCATGAGCAGTTCTTC.

The chain employs TRBV3-1 (or the pseudogene TRBV3-2) and TRBJ1-2, with 10 bases identical to TRBD1. With V trimmed by 10 bases and J by 2 bases, 4 bases remained unmatched. CDR1 and CDR2 from the germline V gene are LGHDT and YNNKEL (reference sequence). The length of the CDR3 is 13 residues. CDR3 bases: TGTGCCACTGCGGACAGGGGGAACTATGGCTACACCTTC. Residues: CATADRGNYGYTF.

This chain uses TRBV5-1 with TRBJ1-3; maybe TRBD1 (6 bases). The CDR3 has 16 residues. Trimming stripped 1 base from V and 0 bases from J, with 11 bases between. CDR1 and CDR2 from the germline V gene are SGHRS and YFSETQ. CDR3 sequence: CASSLSGRGSGNTIYF. DNA for the CDR3: TGCGCCAGCAGCTTGTCCGGCAGGGGCTCTGGAAACACCATATATTTT.